These 28 T cell receptor beta chains originate from one sample sequenced in a study of PD-L1 blockade in urothelial cancer. TCRdb's copy holds only in-frame clones and misses some; the assay was immunoSEQ multiplex PCR. The sample holds fewer than 40,000 clones, about 89% seen once. Source: PBMCs, taken around atezolizumab (anti-PD-L1) treatment. The receptors were gathered from a man aged 50 to 60 with urothelial cancer.

J is TRBJ2-7 and V is TRBV19; D ambiguous. Trimming cost V 7 bases and J 0 bases, with 10 bases left between them. CDR3 length: 13 residues. The germline CDR1 and CDR2 sequences are LNHDA and SQIVND (reference sequence). In DNA, the CDR3 is TGTGCCAGTATCTCACAAAACTCCTACGAGCAGTACTTC. Translating gives CASISQNSYEQYF. Full variable domain (remainder filled in from reference TRBV19 and TRBJ2-7): DGGITQSPKYLFRKEGQNVTLSCEQNLNHDAMYWYRQDPGQGLRLIYYSQIVNDFQKGDIAEGYSVSREKKESFPLTVTSAQKNPTAFYLCASISQNSYEQYFGPGTRLTVT.

This clone was seen more than once but under ten times. The chain recombines TRBV28 with TRBJ2-5; 11 nucleotides align to TRBD2. Germline CDR1 reads MDHEN; CDR2 reads SYDVKM. The CDR3 sequence is 19 residues long. V lost 5 bases, J lost 1 base, and 15 bases stayed unmatched. The DNA of the CDR3 is TGTGCCAGCAGTCCGCAAGGGGTGCTAGCGGGAGGACTCCAAGAGACCCAGTACTTC. It is translated as CASSPQGVLAGGLQETQYF. The full variable domain, in which reference TRBV28 and TRBJ2-5 provide the parts outside the CDR3, is DVKVTQSSRYLVKRTGEKVFLECVQDMDHENMFWYRQDPGLGLRLIYFSYDVKMKEKGDIPEGYSVSREKKERFSLILESASTNQTSMYLCASSPQGVLAGGLQETQYFGPGTRLLVL.

This chain's CDR3 is CATSNRGGGAANEQFF. As DNA, the CDR3 is TGTGCCACCAGCAACCGGGGCGGGGGGGCCGCGAATGAGCAGTTCTTC. The V call is TRBV15, the J call TRBJ2-1; TRBD2 aligns across 9 bases. J lost 7 bases, V lost 4 bases, and 11 bases had no gene match. This CDR3 region has 16 residues. Germline CDR1 reads LNHNV; CDR2 reads YYDKDF (reference sequence).

This rearrangement joins TRBV7-2 to TRBJ2-1, with D unresolved. Looked up from germline, CDR1 is SGHTA and CDR2 is FQGNSA. With 2 bases removed from V and 8 bases from J, the gap between germline ends came to 13 bases. The CDR3 length is 14 residues. CDR3 in amino acids: CASSLSERPHEQFF. Written as DNA, the CDR3 is TGTGCCAGCAGCTTATCTGAGAGGCCCCATGAGCAGTTCTTC.

V usage is TRBV10-2 and J usage is TRBJ2-1; maybe TRBD2 (7 bases). The CDR3 is made up of 17 amino acids. The germline V gene has CDR1 WSHSY and CDR2 SAAADI. Trimming removed 6 bases at V and 9 bases at J, with 27 bases between. The CDR3 sequence is CASRVGGASGFTGEQFF. The CDR3 bases are TGCGCCAGCAGAGTGGGGGGGGCTAGCGGATTCACGGGTGAGCAGTTCTTC.

This clone was seen a few times. This rearrangement joins TRBV5-4 to TRBJ2-5; 8 nucleotides agree with TRBD2. The germline V gene encodes CDR1 SGHNT and CDR2 YYREEE (reference sequence). This CDR3 contains 14 residues. V shed 4 bases and J 2 bases; nucleotides not matched to a gene: 4. The CDR3 DNA reads TGTGCCAGCAGCCCTGGACTAGCACAAGAGACCCAGTACTTC. It yields the protein CASSPGLAQETQYF.

This clone was recorded only once. CDR3 in amino acids: CASSPNGDTQYF. The CDR3 bases are TGTGCCAGCAGCCCCAACGGAGATACGCAGTATTTT. The chain is built from TRBV7-3 and TRBJ2-3, with D unresolved. Trimming shortened V by 5 bases and J by 5 bases, and 8 bases separated the two germline ends. CDR3 length: 12 amino acids. Germline V gene lookup returns CDR1 SGHTA and CDR2 FQGTGA.

V gene TRBV10-2 combines with J gene TRBJ1-6; TRBD1 aligns across 10 bases. This CDR3 comprises 14 residues. J gave up 10 bases and V 6 bases, and 6 bases lay outside the gene matches. The V gene's germline CDR1 is WSHSY and CDR2 SAAADI. This chain's CDR3 is CASSKAGQGSPLHF. The CDR3 region has the DNA TGCGCCAGCAGCAAAGCGGGACAGGGGTCACCCCTCCACTTT.

The chain links TRBV6-6 to TRBJ1-3; D is possibly TRBD1 (5 bases). Trimming took 4 bases from V and 3 from J, leaving 10 bases between them. This CDR3 spans 14 amino acids. From germline, CDR1 is MNHNY and CDR2 SVGAGI (reference sequence). CDR3 in DNA: TGTGCCAGCAGTTTGGAGGGGCGTGGAAACACCATATATTTT. Protein product: CASSLEGRGNTIYF.

This sequence joins TRBV2 and TRBJ1-1; 7 bases fit TRBD1. V shed 5 bases, J shed 2 bases, and the junction held 14 bases outside the gene matches. CDR3 length: 17 residues. Looked up from germline, CDR1 is SNHLY and CDR2 is FYNNEI. CDR3 in DNA: TGTGCCAGCAGTAAAAGTCAACTGGGACAGTTAAACACTGAAGCTTTCTTT. This sequence encodes CASSKSQLGQLNTEAFF.

The rearrangement uses TRBV18 and TRBJ2-2; TRBD2 matches at 11 bases. There are 15 residues in the CDR3. Germline-derived CDR1 and CDR2 are KGHSH and LQKENI. V dropped 5 bases and J dropped 5; count of bases not matched to a gene: 4. CDR3 in DNA: TGTGCCAGCTCAAGCGGACTAGCGGGTACCGGGGAGCTGTTTTTT. It codes for CASSSGLAGTGELFF.

This clone appeared once. The rearrangement links TRBV6-6 to TRBJ2-5; D gene ambiguous. V was clipped by 6 bases and J by 5 bases, with 4 bases between them. The CDR3 totals 10 residues. The germline V gene has CDR1 MNHNY and CDR2 SVGAGI (reference sequence). The CDR3 is CASRAETQYF. CDR3 DNA sequence: TGTGCCAGCAGAGCTGAGACCCAGTACTTC.

This clone was detected only once. A read error may produce the germline difference seen at one junction end. This chain links TRBV11-2 with TRBJ2-7; a possible D gene is TRBD2 (5 bases). The germline gives CDR1 SGHAT, CDR2 FQNNGV. The CDR3 sequence is 11 residues long. The CDR3 bases are TGTGCCAGCAGCTTAGGAGGGAATAGAAACTTC. Translation gives CASSLGGNRNF.

The chain carries TRBV6-5 and TRBJ2-5; the D gene is possibly TRBD2 (7 bases). This CDR3 comprises 15 residues. The V gene's germline CDR1 is MNHEY and CDR2 SVGAGI. The germline V and J ends were trimmed by 2 bases and 4 bases, with 14 bases remaining between them. The CDR3, as DNA: TGTGCCAGCAGTTACGGGGGGAGGGGGGTAGAGACCCAGTACTTC. It yields the protein CASSYGGRGVETQYF.

This sequence joins TRBV18 and TRBJ1-1, with a weak D call TRBD1 (5 bases). CDR1 and CDR2 from the germline V gene are KGHSH and LQKENI. The CDR3 has 17 residues. Trimming took 4 bases from V and 0 from J, leaving 18 bases between them. Here the CDR3 reads CASSLTGRGGLNTEAFF. CDR3 nucleotides: TGTGCCAGCTCACTAACCGGAAGGGGCGGACTGAACACTGAAGCTTTCTTT.

The chain links TRBV5-4 to TRBJ1-1; TRBD1 aligns across 11 bases. The CDR3 spans 15 residues. Germline CDR1 is SGHNT and CDR2 is YYREEE (reference sequence). V shed 4 bases and J 5 bases; nucleotides not matched to a gene: 7. The CDR3: CASSPDRGLLTEAFF. The CDR3 DNA sequence: TGTGCCAGCAGCCCGGACAGGGGGCTTTTGACTGAAGCTTTCTTT.

The J gene is TRBJ1-1, the V gene TRBV7-9; D might be TRBD1 (5 bases). The CDR3 consists of 16 residues. Germline-derived CDR1 and CDR2 are SEHNR and FQNEAQ (reference sequence). The V and J ends lost 1 base and 6 bases respectively, with 18 bases between them. As DNA, the CDR3 is TGTGCCAGCAGCTTAGTCCTAGGGATTGGGGCTCCTGAAGCTTTCTTT. This translates into CASSLVLGIGAPEAFF.

This chain's CDR3 is CASSRRQGINEKLFF. The CDR3 region has the DNA TGTGCCAGCAGCCGACGACAGGGAATTAATGAAAAACTGTTTTTT. V is TRBV7-8 and J is TRBJ1-4, with 7 bases fitting TRBD1. Germline CDR1 and CDR2: SGHVS and FQNEAQ. CDR3 size: 15 residues. The J segment lost 4 bases and the V segment lost 5 bases, leaving 7 bases of the junction unmatched.

The chain is built from TRBV5-1 and TRBJ1-1; TRBD1 is a possible D gene (5 bases). Germline lookup yields CDR1 SGHRS and CDR2 YFSETQ. V was pared by 5 bases and J by 3 bases, with 14 bases between. This CDR3 is 14 amino acids long. In DNA, the CDR3 is TGCGCCAGCAGTCCTATCAGGGCGGACACTGAAGCTTTCTTT. As protein: CASSPIRADTEAFF.

V gene TRBV4-1 combines with J gene TRBJ1-3; TRBD1 matches at 8 bases. Germline CDR1 MGHRA, CDR2 YSYEKL. V shed 3 bases and J 4 bases; nucleotides not matched to a gene: 5. The CDR3 has 15 residues. The DNA for the CDR3 is TGCGCCAGCAGCCACCGGACAGGGCCCGGAAACACCATATATTTT. This encodes CASSHRTGPGNTIYF.

CDR3: CASSPAASYEQYF. The DNA for the CDR3 is TGTGCCAGCAGCCCGGCGGCCTCCTACGAGCAGTACTTC. The rearrangement uses TRBV6-5 and TRBJ2-7; no reliable D call. The CDR3 totals 13 residues. The germline V gene has CDR1 MNHEY and CDR2 SVGAGI. V lost 6 bases and J 0 bases, leaving 9 bases between the germline ends.

V gene TRBV18 combines with J gene TRBJ2-3; 7 bases fit TRBD1. This CDR3 has 15 residues. Germline CDR1 reads KGHSH; CDR2 reads LQKENI. The junction had 7 bases not matched to a gene; V was cut back by 4 bases and J by 3 bases. CDR3 bases: TGTGCCAGCTCACTTCAGAAGGGGGCTACAGATACGCAGTATTTT. It is translated as CASSLQKGATDTQYF.

This clone came up a few times. This chain links TRBV6-5 with TRBJ2-1, with 9 bases matching TRBD1. V shed 6 bases and J 7 bases; nucleotides not matched to a gene: 1. CDR1 and CDR2 (germline): MNHEY, SVGAGI. The CDR3 is 12 residues long. The CDR3 is CASRGQGNEQFF. The CDR3 DNA follows: TGTGCCAGCAGAGGACAGGGGAATGAGCAGTTCTTC.

In this sample, this clone turned up a few times. This chain uses TRBV6-5 with TRBJ1-1, with 7 bases aligning to TRBD1. The CDR3 consists of 14 residues. Trimming cost V 6 bases and J 4 bases; bases outside gene matches: 8. Per the germline V gene, CDR1 is MNHEY and CDR2 is SVGAGI. The DNA for the CDR3 is TGTGCCAGCAGCCGTGACAGGGTGGTCACTGAAGCTTTCTTT. Translating gives CASSRDRVVTEAFF.

V and J are TRBV6-5 and TRBJ2-5; 10 nucleotides align to TRBD1. The V gene's germline CDR1 is MNHEY and CDR2 SVGAGI. The V gene end was trimmed by 0 bases and the J gene end by 5 bases; junction bases not matched to a gene: 6. The CDR3 has 16 residues. CDR3 in amino acids: CASSYSLGQGDETQYF. CDR3 sequence (DNA): TGTGCCAGCAGTTACTCATTAGGACAGGGGGACGAGACCCAGTACTTC.

This clone was observed once. The J gene is TRBJ1-3, the V gene TRBV19; D is undetermined. CDR1 LNHDA and CDR2 SQIVND come from the germline V gene (reference sequence). CDR3 size: 14 residues. V shed 9 bases and J shed 0 bases, with 12 bases lying between them. CDR3 DNA sequence: TGTGCCAGCCAAAAGCCGTCCTCTGGAAACACCATATATTTT. It codes for CASQKPSSGNTIYF.

This clone was counted only a few times. The V and J genes are TRBV7-2 and TRBJ2-1, with 7 bases lining up with TRBD1. Trimming took 4 bases from V and 6 from J; bases not matched to a gene: 6. This CDR3 has 14 residues. CDR1 is SGHTA and CDR2 is FQGNSA in the germline V gene. CDR3 sequence: CASSSQGVANEQFF. In DNA, the CDR3 is TGTGCCAGCAGCTCCCAGGGGGTAGCCAATGAGCAGTTCTTC.

The chain has TRBV4-1 and TRBJ2-5; unclear D gene. The DNA end favors TRBJ2-7, so the J call may be wrong. The CDR3 loop spans 13 amino acids. Germline loops: CDR1 MGHRA, CDR2 YSYEKL. The CDR3 sequence is CASSQFWSYEQYF. The CDR3, as DNA: TGCGCCAGCAGCCAGTTCTGGTCCTACGAGCAGTACTTC.